Below are 26 T cell receptor beta chains sequenced from a single sample in a study of shared clonotypes between healthy human individuals. Using immunoSEQ multiplex PCR, the repertoire was profiled, and TCRdb retains in-frame clones only, with some absent. The sample lists a few hundred thousand clones, less than 85% seen once, with around 10% in the top ten. The sequencing input was memory CD4+ T cells sorted from blood. Subset here: CD45RA-negative fraction. These receptors were collected from a man aged 25 to 40 in good health.

The rearrangement links TRBV18 to TRBJ2-2, with a possible D match to TRBD2 (5 bases). Trimming pared 6 bases from V and 1 base from J, leaving 12 bases between. The CDR3 runs 15 residues. Germline CDR1 is KGHSH and CDR2 is LQKENI. CDR3 sequence reads: CASSPGTRNTGELFF. CDR3 sequence (DNA): TGTGCCAGCTCGCCGGGAACTAGGAACACCGGGGAGCTGTTTTTT.

The chain joins TRBV15 to TRBJ2-2, with D perhaps matching TRBD2 (7 bases). Germline V gene lookup returns CDR1 LNHNV and CDR2 YYDKDF (reference sequence). V lost 0 bases and J 6 bases, leaving 20 bases between the germline ends. The CDR3 consists of 18 residues. In DNA, the CDR3 is TGTGCCACCAGCAGAGAGGGGGGCGCAGCGGGACTCCCCGGGGAGCTGTTTTTT. This codes for CATSREGGAAGLPGELFF.

The chain recombines TRBV6-5 with TRBJ2-7; 15 bases fit TRBD2. V was pared by 2 bases and J by 6 bases, with 2 bases of the junction left unmatched. Germline V CDR1 and CDR2: MNHEY, SVGAGI. This CDR3 comprises 15 residues. The CDR3 spells CASSYRGLAGGEQYF. CDR3 bases: TGTGCCAGCAGTTACCGGGGACTAGCGGGAGGCGAGCAGTACTTC.

The V gene is TRBV5-1, the J gene TRBJ2-3; D remains unclear. Germline loops: CDR1 SGHRS, CDR2 YFSETQ. The CDR3 covers 13 residues. The V and J ends lost 0 bases and 4 bases respectively, with 6 bases between them. CDR3 region: CASSLGAPDTQYF. For the CDR3, the DNA is TGCGCCAGCAGCTTGGGGGCCCCAGATACGCAGTATTTT.

The chain couples TRBV18 to TRBJ1-3; D gene uncertain. Trimming stripped 3 bases from V and 0 bases from J, with 12 bases between. The CDR3 is 16 amino acids. Germline V CDR1 and CDR2: KGHSH, LQKENI. This chain's CDR3 is CASSPNGRNSGNTIYF. The CDR3 DNA follows: TGTGCCAGCTCACCTAACGGACGGAACTCTGGAAACACCATATATTTT. Supplemented by reference TRBV18 and TRBJ1-3, the full variable domain reads NAGVMQNPRHLVRRRGQEARLRCSPMKGHSHVYWYRQLPEEGLKFMVYLQKENIIDESGMPKERFSAEFPKEGPSILRIQQVVRGDSAAYFCASSPNGRNSGNTIYFGEGSWLTVV.

The CDR3 reads CASSPTIQRGNNEQFF. Here the CDR3 DNA reads TGTGCCAGCAGCCCGACAATCCAGCGGGGGAACAATGAGCAGTTCTTC. This chain uses TRBV5-5 with TRBJ2-1; the match to TRBD2 covers 8 bases. Germline V gene lookup returns CDR1 SGHKS and CDR2 YYEKEE (reference sequence). J gave up 5 bases and V 4 bases, and 11 bases lay outside the gene matches. The CDR3 contains 16 residues.

This clone was detected ten times or more. The chain joins TRBV7-2 to TRBJ2-7, with D possibly TRBD1 on 6 matching bases. CDR1 is SGHTA and CDR2 is FQGNSA in the germline V gene. CDR3 size: 17 residues. Deletions cut 0 bases from V and 2 bases from J, with 17 bases between. The CDR3 is CASSLATGQSLTYEQYF. The CDR3 DNA reads as TGTGCCAGCAGCTTAGCGACCGGACAGAGCCTTACCTACGAGCAGTACTTC.

The chain links TRBV7-8 to TRBJ2-3; no reliable D call. The CDR3 extends over 12 amino acids. The germline V and J ends were trimmed by 7 bases and 6 bases, with 11 bases remaining between them. Germline V gene lookup returns CDR1 SGHVS and CDR2 FQNEAQ. The CDR3 coding sequence is TGTGCCAGCACCTCCCTCGGGGATACGCAGTATTTT. This gives the protein CASTSLGDTQYF.

This chain connects TRBV29-1 to TRBJ2-5; no reliable D call. CDR1 is SQVTM, CDR2 ANQGSEA, per germline. This CDR3 has 12 residues. V lost 3 bases and J lost 7, with 12 bases in between. The CDR3 sequence is CSVDQSPGTQYF. CDR3 nucleotides: TGCAGCGTTGATCAATCCCCTGGGACCCAGTACTTC.

V usage is TRBV19 and J usage is TRBJ2-5, with D possibly being TRBD2 (6 bases). The germline V and J ends were trimmed by 3 bases and 2 bases, with 13 bases remaining between them. Germline V gene sequence: CDR1 LNHDA, CDR2 SQIVND (reference sequence). The CDR3 length is 15 residues. The CDR3 loop is CASSIGGIRQETQYF. The DNA of the CDR3 is TGTGCCAGTAGTATTGGGGGGATTAGGCAAGAGACCCAGTACTTC.

The chain has TRBV6-5 and TRBJ1-5; possibly TRBD1 for D (6 bases). The V and J ends lost 7 bases and 4 bases respectively, with 11 bases between them. This CDR3 is 13 amino acids long. CDR1 and CDR2 (germline): MNHEY, SVGAGI. CDR3 nucleotides: TGTGCCAGCAAACAGGGTGGGAATCAGCCCCAGCATTTT. It specifies CASKQGGNQPQHF.

The V call is TRBV7-9, the J call TRBJ1-5; D is perhaps TRBD1 (5 bases). Germline lookup yields CDR1 SEHNR and CDR2 FQNEAQ (reference sequence). Trimming took off 1 base at V and 2 bases at J, with 12 bases between the two ends. This CDR3 spans 16 amino acids. For the CDR3, the DNA is TGTGCCAGCAGCTTAGGGGTCTGGGGCGGCAATCAGCCCCAGCATTTT. Protein: CASSLGVWGGNQPQHF.

The chain recombines TRBV5-4 with TRBJ2-1; D not certain. Germline CDR1 and CDR2: SGHNT and YYREEE (reference sequence). This CDR3 has 13 amino acids. V was clipped by 4 bases and J by 9 bases, with 14 bases between them. CDR3 nucleotides: TGTGCCAGCAGCACGCCATCCCCGACTGAGCAGTTCTTC. Translation: CASSTPSPTEQFF.

The rearrangement links TRBV4-3 to TRBJ1-2; TRBD1 matches 7 bases. V shed 2 bases, J shed 6 bases, and the junction held 12 bases outside the gene matches. CDR1 is LGHNA, CDR2 YSLEER, per germline. CDR3 length: 16 amino acids. The CDR3, as DNA: TGCGCCAGCAGCCAAAGCGTTTGGCAGGGGGTCGATGGCTACACCTTC. Translating gives CASSQSVWQGVDGYTF.

Comment on this clone: Just one base apart from a much larger clone, this may be a read error. The rearrangement uses TRBV7-7 and TRBJ2-1, with D maybe TRBD2 (7 bases). This CDR3 region has 14 residues. Germline V lookup: CDR1 SSHAT, CDR2 FNYEAQ (reference sequence). V dropped 3 bases and J dropped 10 bases, with 16 bases sitting between them. Here the CDR3 reads CASSLSGGAREQFF. The CDR3 region has the DNA TGTGCCAGCAGCTTGTCTGGGGGGGCGAGGGAGCAGTTCTTC. The full variable domain, in which reference TRBV7-7 and TRBJ2-1 provide the parts outside the CDR3, is GAGVSQSPRYKVTKRGQDVTLRCDPISSHATLYWYQQALGQGPEFLTYFNYEAQPDKSGLPSDRFSAERPEGSISTLTIQRTEQRDSAMYRCASSLSGGAREQFFGPGTRLTVL.

This chain uses TRBV5-1 with TRBJ2-7; 9 bases line up with TRBD2. V lost 2 bases, J lost 2 bases, and 17 bases stayed unmatched. The CDR3 is 19 residues long. Germline-derived CDR1 and CDR2 are SGHRS and YFSETQ. The CDR3: CASSLRGGTSRSNPYEQYF. CDR3 nucleotide sequence: TGCGCCAGCAGCTTAAGGGGGGGGACTAGCAGGAGTAACCCCTACGAGCAGTACTTC.

V usage is TRBV2 and J usage is TRBJ1-4, with 9 bases identical to TRBD1. Germline-derived CDR1 and CDR2 are SNHLY and FYNNEI. The CDR3 length is 13 residues. The V segment lost 6 bases and the J segment 5 bases; nucleotides outside the gene matches: 1. The CDR3 nucleotides are TGTGCCAGCAGGGGACAGGGAAATGAAAAACTGTTTTTT. It is translated as CASRGQGNEKLFF.

V and J are TRBV7-6 and TRBJ2-2, with D unclear. The CDR3 consists of 13 residues. Trimming took off 1 base at V and 4 bases at J, with 4 bases between the two ends. CDR1 is SGHVS, CDR2 FNYEAQ, per germline. CDR3 coding DNA: TGTGCCAGCAGCTTAGGGGGCACCGGGGAGCTGTTTTTT. Translation gives CASSLGGTGELFF.

V usage is TRBV7-8 and J usage is TRBJ1-1, with D uncertain. V lost 2 bases to trimming and J lost 1 base, with 17 bases between them. CDR3 length equals 17 residues. The germline V gene has CDR1 SGHVS and CDR2 FQNEAQ. The CDR3 sequence: CASSLSWQQEENTEAFF. DNA of the CDR3: TGTGCCAGCAGCTTATCCTGGCAGCAGGAGGAGAACACTGAAGCTTTCTTT.

The V and J genes are TRBV27 and TRBJ2-1, with D possibly being TRBD1 or TRBD2 (5 bases each). Trimming removed 5 bases at V and 7 bases at J, with 24 bases between. Per germline, CDR1 MNHEY and CDR2 SMNVEV (reference sequence). This CDR3 region has 17 residues. The CDR3 sequence is CASSLGVLAGELNEQFF. The CDR3 bases are TGTGCCAGCAGTCTGGGGGTTCTAGCCGGAGAGTTGAATGAGCAGTTCTTC.

CDR3 DNA: TGTGCCTGGAGTTGGGGGGGCGTTAGGCTCTACGAGCAGTACTTC. Residues: CAWSWGGVRLYEQYF. V and J are TRBV30 and TRBJ2-7; a possible D gene is TRBD2 (7 bases). Trimming removed 2 bases from V and 3 bases from J, with 17 bases in between. This CDR3 region has 15 residues. Germline-derived CDR1 and CDR2 are GTSNPN and SVGIG (reference sequence).

This clone was picked up a small number of times. The chain joins TRBV11-2 to TRBJ2-4; D could derive from TRBD1 or TRBD2 (5 bases each). CDR1 and CDR2 from the germline V gene are SGHAT and FQNNGV. CDR3 length: 17 amino acids. Between the trimmed V and J ends, which lost 4 bases and 4 bases, there was a span of 20 bases. The CDR3 coding sequence is TGTGCCAGCAGCTATCTGGGGGTGGGGCAGCTAAAAAACATTCAGTACTTC. Translated, it gives CASSYLGVGQLKNIQYF.

This clone has just one count. The chain carries TRBV5-4 and TRBJ2-1; 11 bases line up with TRBD2. The CDR3 contains 15 residues. The germline V gene encodes CDR1 SGHNT and CDR2 YYREEE (reference sequence). V lost 6 bases and J lost 7; bases outside the gene matches: 9. CDR3 loop: CASTLGASGGNEQFF. The CDR3 DNA sequence: TGTGCCAGCACCCTGGGGGCTAGCGGGGGGAATGAGCAGTTCTTC.

This chain uses TRBV5-6 with TRBJ2-7; D uncertain. The CDR3 runs 12 residues. CDR1 SGHDT and CDR2 YYEEEE come from the germline V gene. V was pared by 0 bases and J by 9 bases, with 10 bases between. The DNA for the CDR3 is TGTGCCAGCAGCTTGGCCTCTAGTGTGCAGTACTTC. Amino acid sequence: CASSLASSVQYF.

The chain recombines TRBV7-2 with TRBJ1-2; TRBD1 aligns across 8 bases. Germline V gene lookup returns CDR1 SGHTA and CDR2 FQGNSA. J lost 6 bases, V lost 6 bases, and 6 bases had no gene match. This CDR3 is built from 13 residues. CDR3 DNA: TGTGCCAGCAGGGAGGACAGGGTCAATGGCTACACCTTC. Protein: CASREDRVNGYTF.

The chain employs TRBV5-4 and TRBJ2-1; 8 positions match TRBD2. Germline lookup yields CDR1 SGHNT and CDR2 YYREEE (reference sequence). After removal of 2 bases from V and 4 bases from J, the junction contained 11 bases not matched to a gene. CDR3 size: 17 residues. The chain's CDR3 is CASSLPEGSGSYNEQFF. As DNA, the CDR3 is TGTGCCAGCAGCTTACCCGAAGGGAGCGGGAGTTACAATGAGCAGTTCTTC.